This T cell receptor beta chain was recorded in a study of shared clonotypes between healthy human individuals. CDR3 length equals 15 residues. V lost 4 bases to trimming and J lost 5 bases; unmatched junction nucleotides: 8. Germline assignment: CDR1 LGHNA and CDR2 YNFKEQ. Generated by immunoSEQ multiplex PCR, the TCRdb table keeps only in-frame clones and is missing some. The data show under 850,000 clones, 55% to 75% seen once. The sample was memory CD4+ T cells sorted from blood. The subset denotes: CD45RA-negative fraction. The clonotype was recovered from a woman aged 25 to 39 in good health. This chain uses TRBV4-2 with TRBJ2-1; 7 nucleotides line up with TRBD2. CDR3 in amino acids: CASSLTAAGDNEQFF. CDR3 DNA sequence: TGTGCCAGCAGCCTTACCGCGGCGGGAGACAATGAGCAGTTCTTC.